This T cell receptor beta chain was identified in a study of blood T cell repertoires in COVID-19. Study overall: Specimens from acute and convalescent COVID-19 originated in the United States, Italy and Spain. T cells, B-cell-depleted T cells, or PBMCs supplied cDNA or gDNA.

A few counts support this clone. The V gene's germline CDR1 is LGHNT and CDR2 FRNRAP. V lost 10 bases and J 4 bases, leaving 16 bases between the germline ends. The CDR3 length is 13 residues. How the authors handled the data: Reference gene primer amplification yielded estimated nucleated cell counts. Profiled with immunoSEQ multiplex PCR; TCRdb holds only in-frame clones, not every one. V and J calls and clone size are given by that table; D and trimming were obtained from the DNA. Among about 200,000 clones listed, around three quarters were seen once. The sequence was collected from a woman in her 70s with acute or convalescent COVID-19. The V and J genes are TRBV12-5 and TRBJ1-1; a possible D gene is TRBD1 (6 bases). The specimen sequenced was peripheral blood. The CDR3 reads CATRPRGGTEAFF. The CDR3, as DNA: TGTGCTACCCGCCCCAGGGGCGGCACTGAAGCTTTCTTT.